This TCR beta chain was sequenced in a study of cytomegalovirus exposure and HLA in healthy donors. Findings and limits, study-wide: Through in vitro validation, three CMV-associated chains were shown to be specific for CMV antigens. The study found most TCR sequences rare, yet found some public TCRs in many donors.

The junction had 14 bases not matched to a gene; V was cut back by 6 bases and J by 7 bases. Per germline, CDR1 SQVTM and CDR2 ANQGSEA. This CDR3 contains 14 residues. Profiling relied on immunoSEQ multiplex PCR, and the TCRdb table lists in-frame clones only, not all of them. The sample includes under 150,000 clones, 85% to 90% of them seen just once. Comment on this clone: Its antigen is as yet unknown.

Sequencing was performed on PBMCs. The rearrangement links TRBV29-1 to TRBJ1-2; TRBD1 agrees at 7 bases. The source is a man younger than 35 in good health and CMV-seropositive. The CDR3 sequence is CSVERGAGGGGYTF. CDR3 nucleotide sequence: TGCAGCGTGGAAAGAGGCGCAGGGGGAGGTGGCTACACCTTC.